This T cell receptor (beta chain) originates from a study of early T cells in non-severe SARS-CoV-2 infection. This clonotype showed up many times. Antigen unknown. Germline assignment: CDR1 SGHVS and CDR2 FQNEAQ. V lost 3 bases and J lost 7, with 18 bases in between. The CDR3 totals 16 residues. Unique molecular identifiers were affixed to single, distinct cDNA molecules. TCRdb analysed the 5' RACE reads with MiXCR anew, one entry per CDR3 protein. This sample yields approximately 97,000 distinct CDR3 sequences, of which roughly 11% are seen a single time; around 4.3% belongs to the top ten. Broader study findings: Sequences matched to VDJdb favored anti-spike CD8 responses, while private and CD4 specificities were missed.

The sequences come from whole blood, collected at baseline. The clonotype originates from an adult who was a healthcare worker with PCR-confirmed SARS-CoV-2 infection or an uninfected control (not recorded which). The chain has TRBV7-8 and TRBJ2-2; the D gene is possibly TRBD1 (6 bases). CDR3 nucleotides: TGTGCCAGCAGCTTCAGGGGCATACACGATGACGGGGAGCTGTTTTTT. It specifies CASSFRGIHDDGELFF. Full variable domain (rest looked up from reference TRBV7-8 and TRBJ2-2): GAGVSQSPRYKVAKRGQDVALRCDPISGHVSLFWYQQALGQGPEFLTYFQNEAQLDKSGLPSDRFFAERPEGSVSTLKIQRTQQEDSAVYLCASSFRGIHDDGELFFGEGSRLTVL.